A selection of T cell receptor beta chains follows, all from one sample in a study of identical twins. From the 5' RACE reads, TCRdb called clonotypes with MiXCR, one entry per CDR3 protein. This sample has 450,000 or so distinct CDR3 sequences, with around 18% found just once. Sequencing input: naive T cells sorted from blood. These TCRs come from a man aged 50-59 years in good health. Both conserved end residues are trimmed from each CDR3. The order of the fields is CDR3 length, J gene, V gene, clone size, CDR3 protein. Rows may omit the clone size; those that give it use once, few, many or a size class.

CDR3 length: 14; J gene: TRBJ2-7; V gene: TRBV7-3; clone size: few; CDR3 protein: ASSPQPVSVGAEQY
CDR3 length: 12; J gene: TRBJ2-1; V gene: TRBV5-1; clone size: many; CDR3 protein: ASSPTLGDNEQF
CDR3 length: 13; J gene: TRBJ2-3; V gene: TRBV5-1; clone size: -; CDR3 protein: ASSLIAVHTDTQY
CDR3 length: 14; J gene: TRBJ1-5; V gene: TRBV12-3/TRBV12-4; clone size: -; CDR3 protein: ASSPDRANSNQPQH
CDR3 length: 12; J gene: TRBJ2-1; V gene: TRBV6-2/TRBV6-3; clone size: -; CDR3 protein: ASSPAGSYNEQF
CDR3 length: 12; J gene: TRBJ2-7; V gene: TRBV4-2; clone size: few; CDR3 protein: ASSQDNPRNEQY
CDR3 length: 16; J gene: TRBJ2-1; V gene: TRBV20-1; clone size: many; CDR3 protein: SASLRLAASGKLNEQF
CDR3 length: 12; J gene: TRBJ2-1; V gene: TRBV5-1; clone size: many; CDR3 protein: ASSLEARGNEQF
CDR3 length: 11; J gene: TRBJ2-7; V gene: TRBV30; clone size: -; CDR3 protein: AWIPEPGNEQY
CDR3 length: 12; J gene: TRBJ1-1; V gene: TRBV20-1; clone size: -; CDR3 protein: SASPHSGNTEAF
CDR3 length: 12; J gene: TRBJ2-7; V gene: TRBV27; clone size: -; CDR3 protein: ASKDAGPTYEQY
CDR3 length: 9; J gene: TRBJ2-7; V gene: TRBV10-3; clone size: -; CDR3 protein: ATGLAYEQY
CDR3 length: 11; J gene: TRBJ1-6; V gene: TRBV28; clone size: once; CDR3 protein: ASSFTDNSPLH
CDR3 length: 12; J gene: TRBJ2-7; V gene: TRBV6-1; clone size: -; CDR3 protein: ASSDDRTPYEQY
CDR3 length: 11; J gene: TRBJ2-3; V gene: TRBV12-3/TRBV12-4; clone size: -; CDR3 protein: ASKDSNTDTQY
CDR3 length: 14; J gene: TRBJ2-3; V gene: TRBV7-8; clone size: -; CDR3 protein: ASSRTWDSSTDTQY
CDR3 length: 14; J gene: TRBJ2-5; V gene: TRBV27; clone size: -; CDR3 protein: ASSFMSSGGLETQY